This T cell receptor (beta chain) is from a study of blood T cell repertoires in COVID-19. Study in general: Material from acute and convalescent COVID-19 was sourced from the United States, Italy and Spain. From T cells, B-cell-depleted T cells, or PBMCs came the material, which was cDNA or gDNA.

Method: immunoSEQ multiplex PCR; TCRdb's copy keeps in-frame clones and lacks some. The table shows 70,000 to 90,000 clones, with 84% occurring only once. The CDR3 extends over 14 amino acids. V was trimmed by 5 bases and J by 0 bases, leaving 12 bases between them. The germline V gene encodes CDR1 SGHRS and CDR2 YFSETQ. The source is a human donor in a cohort sampled during active COVID-19. The rearrangement uses TRBV5-1 and TRBJ2-7; possible D gene TRBD1, 6 bases. Sequencing input: peripheral blood. Written as DNA, the CDR3 is TGCGCCAGCAGGGGGCAGGGGTTCTCCTACGAGCAGTACTTC. Protein product: CASRGQGFSYEQYF.